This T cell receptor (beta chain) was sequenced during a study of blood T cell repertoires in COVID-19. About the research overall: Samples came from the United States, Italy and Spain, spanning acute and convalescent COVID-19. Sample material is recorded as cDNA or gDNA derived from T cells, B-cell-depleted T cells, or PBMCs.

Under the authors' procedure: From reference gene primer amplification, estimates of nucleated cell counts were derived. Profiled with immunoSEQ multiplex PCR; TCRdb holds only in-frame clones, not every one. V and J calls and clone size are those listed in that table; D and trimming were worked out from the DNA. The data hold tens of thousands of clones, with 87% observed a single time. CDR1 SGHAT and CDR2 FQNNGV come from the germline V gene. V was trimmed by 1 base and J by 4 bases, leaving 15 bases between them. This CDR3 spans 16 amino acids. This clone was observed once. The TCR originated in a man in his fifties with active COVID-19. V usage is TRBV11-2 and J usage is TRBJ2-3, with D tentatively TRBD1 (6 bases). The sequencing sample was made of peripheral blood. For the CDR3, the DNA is TGTGCCAGCAGCTTAGTTTCAGGGGTTGGCCCAGATACGCAGTATTTT. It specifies CASSLVSGVGPDTQYF.